The 19 T cell receptor beta chains given below trace back to one sample, sequenced in a study of Graves' ophthalmopathy and Graves' hyperthyroidism. Amplification of the TCR beta CDR3 regions used RNA transcripts (as template). Amplification began with first-round RT-PCR using HTBI primers, then second-round multiplex PCR was performed. From the multiplex PCR reads, TCRdb called clonotypes with MiXCR, one entry per CDR3 protein. The table lists more than 1,000,000 distinct CDR3 sequences, less than 45% of them singletons. The sequenced material came from peripheral blood or thyroid tissue (not recorded which). These receptors were obtained from an adult man with Graves' hyperthyroidism.

J is TRBJ2-2 and V is TRBV7-8, with 7 nucleotides matching TRBD1. J lost 5 bases, V lost 3 bases, and 9 bases had no gene match. This CDR3 has 16 residues. Germline loops: CDR1 SGHVS, CDR2 FQNEAQ. The CDR3 DNA reads TGTGCCAGCAGCTTCAGGGACAGTCCGGCGACCGGGGAGCTGTTTTTT. Translated: CASSFRDSPATGELFF.

This clonotype has ten or more counts. The chain couples TRBV10-3 to TRBJ2-5; D is ambiguous. The CDR3 loop spans 12 amino acids. V gave up 6 bases and J gave up 1 base, with 6 bases separating them. Germline V gene lookup returns CDR1 ENHRY and CDR2 SYGVKD. The CDR3 reads CAISASQETQYF. For the CDR3, the DNA is TGTGCCATCAGCGCCTCCCAAGAGACCCAGTACTTC.

V and J are TRBV6-5 and TRBJ1-1, with no clear D. V was trimmed by 2 bases and J by 5 bases, leaving 9 bases between them. Germline CDR1 and CDR2: MNHEY and SVGAGI. The length of the CDR3 is 13 residues. CDR3 protein: CASSYMGGTEAFF. The CDR3 DNA is TGTGCCAGCAGTTACATGGGAGGTACTGAAGCTTTCTTT.

This clonotype was counted ten times or more. The rearrangement links TRBV4-3 to TRBJ2-6, with TRBD1 identical over 7 bases. Losses at the gene ends were 3 bases for V and 2 bases for J; bases not matched to a gene: 1. Germline CDR1 LGHNA, CDR2 YSLEER. This CDR3 has 15 amino acids. Written as DNA, the CDR3 is TGCGCCAGCAGCCAGGACAGGACTGGGGCCAACGTCCTGACTTTC. It encodes CASSQDRTGANVLTF.

This clonotype was observed many times. This chain uses TRBV7-2 with TRBJ2-5; possibly TRBD1 or TRBD2 for D (6 bases each). Germline CDR1 is SGHTA and CDR2 is FQGNSA. The CDR3 totals 14 residues. V was cut by 2 bases and J by 5 bases, with 12 bases left in between. CDR3 protein: CASSLRLGGETQYF. In DNA, the CDR3 is TGTGCCAGCAGCTTACGGCTAGGGGGGGAGACCCAGTACTTC.

The table lists this clonotype with many counts. The chain uses TRBV29-1 and TRBJ1-2, with TRBD1 matching 7 bases. There are 16 residues in the CDR3. J was trimmed by 1 base and V by 5 bases; bases with no gene match: 13. Germline V gives CDR1 SQVTM, CDR2 ANQGSEA. The CDR3 coding sequence is TGCAGCGTTCAGGGGGGACCGGGGGCCCTTAACTATGGCTACACCTTC. It specifies CSVQGGPGALNYGYTF.

This clonotype was observed many times. The chain is built from TRBV7-8 and TRBJ1-5, with TRBD1 identical over 7 bases. V was clipped by 4 bases and J by 7 bases; unmatched bases: 4. The CDR3 runs 13 residues. The germline CDR1 and CDR2 sequences are SGHVS and FQNEAQ. CDR3 protein: CASSSTGLQPQHF. The CDR3 DNA reads TGTGCCAGCAGCTCGACAGGGTTACAGCCCCAGCATTTT. Full variable domain (rest looked up from reference TRBV7-8 and TRBJ1-5): GAGVSQSPRYKVAKRGQDVALRCDPISGHVSLFWYQQALGQGPEFLTYFQNEAQLDKSGLPSDRFFAERPEGSVSTLKIQRTQQEDSAVYLCASSSTGLQPQHFGDGTRLSIL.

This clonotype was seen many times. V is TRBV20-1 and J is TRBJ1-1; unclear D gene. Per germline, CDR1 DFQATT and CDR2 SNEGSKA (reference sequence). CDR3 length: 9 amino acids. The V end was cut by 5 bases, the J end by 11 bases, with 9 bases between. In nucleotides, the CDR3 is TGCAGTGCTGGTAGGAGGGCTTTCTTT. It translates to CSAGRRAFF.

This chain joins TRBV10-3 and TRBJ1-2; 9 nucleotides align to TRBD1. V shed 4 bases and J 3 bases; nucleotides not matched to a gene: 3. Germline-derived CDR1 and CDR2 are ENHRY and SYGVKD. The CDR3 extends over 14 amino acids. As DNA, the CDR3 is TGTGCCATCAGTGCCGGGACAGGGCACTATGGCTACACCTTC. Amino acids: CAISAGTGHYGYTF.

This chain connects TRBV12-3 or TRBV12-4 to TRBJ1-2; 9 bases are a match to TRBD1. The CDR3 runs to 18 residues. CDR3: CASGWIIAGTGNVYGYTF. The CDR3 region has the DNA TGTGCTAGTGGTTGGATCATCGCCGGGACAGGGAACGTCTATGGCTACACCTTC.

Only a few counts were recorded for this clonotype. The V gene is TRBV28, the J gene TRBJ2-5; tentative D call: TRBD2 (5 bases). This CDR3 contains 12 residues. V was clipped by 10 bases and J by 5 bases, with 14 bases between them. Germline V gene data show CDR1 as MDHEN and CDR2 as SYDVKM. This CDR3 is CATASFSETQYF. CDR3 nucleotides: TGTGCCACAGCTAGCTTTTCGGAGACCCAGTACTTC.

This clonotype was recorded a few times. This chain uses TRBV4-1 with TRBJ2-7; TRBD1 is a possible D gene (5 bases). Between the trimmed V and J ends, which lost 0 bases and 2 bases, there was a span of 14 bases. The CDR3 is 16 residues long. CDR1 MGHRA and CDR2 YSYEKL come from the germline V gene. CDR3 sequence (DNA): TGCGCCAGCAGCCAAGAAGCGCGAGACAGACCCTACGAGCAGTACTTC. This gives the protein CASSQEARDRPYEQYF.

The V and J genes are TRBV10-3 and TRBJ1-5, with D perhaps TRBD1 (5 bases). Germline V lookup: CDR1 ENHRY, CDR2 SYGVKD. V lost 10 bases and J 2 bases, leaving 18 bases between the germline ends. The CDR3 covers 15 residues. CDR3 sequence: CASRRSQGGNQPQHF. The CDR3 DNA follows: TGTGCCAGCAGAAGAAGCCAGGGAGGCAATCAGCCCCAGCATTTT.

This clonotype was picked up a small number of times. One junction end disagrees with the germline gene, perhaps due to a read error. This chain links TRBV2 with TRBJ1-2, with TRBD1 matching 8 bases. The CDR3 runs to 12 residues. Germline loops: CDR1 SNHLY, CDR2 FYNNEI. The DNA of the CDR3 is TGTGCCAGCGGAGGACAGGGCTATGGCAACACCTTC. It yields the protein CASGGQGYGNTF. Together with reference TRBV2 and TRBJ1-2, the CDR3 gives the full variable domain: EPEVTQTPSHQVTQMGQEVILRCVPISNHLYFYWYRQILGQKVEFLVSFYNNEISEKSEIFDDQFSVERPDGSNFTLKIRSTKLEDSAMYFCASGGQGYGNTFGSGTRLTVV.

Of note for this clonotype: This may arise from a read error, as a much more abundant clone is one base away. Written as DNA, the CDR3 is TGCAGTGCTAGAGATCGGGATGCAACTAATGAAAAACTGTTTTTT. It yields the protein CSARDRDATNEKLFF. V gene TRBV20-1 combines with J gene TRBJ1-4, with D unresolved. The CDR3 runs to 15 residues. The germline gives CDR1 DFQATT, CDR2 SNEGSKA (reference sequence). V lost 0 bases and J lost 0, with 8 bases in between.

This clonotype was detected only a few times. CDR3 DNA sequence: TGTGCCAGCAATTTTACTGGCCTAGCGGGAAACTCCTACGAGCAGTACTTC. It is translated as CASNFTGLAGNSYEQYF. The rearrangement links TRBV12-3 or TRBV12-4 to TRBJ2-7; 9 bases align to TRBD2. The trim removed 7 bases at V and 0 bases at J, leaving 13 bases unmatched. The CDR3 is 17 amino acids.

The V gene is TRBV3-1, the J gene TRBJ1-1, with 12 nucleotides matching TRBD1. The CDR3 sequence is 16 residues long. The junction had 6 bases not matched to a gene; V was cut back by 2 bases and J by 5 bases. Germline lookup yields CDR1 LGHDT and CDR2 YNNKEL (reference sequence). The CDR3 loop reads CASSQLGQGARTEAFF. CDR3 in DNA: TGTGCCAGCAGCCAATTGGGACAGGGGGCGAGAACTGAAGCTTTCTTT.

The chain employs TRBV5-1 and TRBJ2-5, with D perhaps TRBD2 (6 bases). The end of the DNA is better explained by TRBJ2-1, so the J call may be wrong. The CDR3 loop spans 14 amino acids. The germline CDR1 and CDR2 sequences are SGHRS and YFSETQ. The CDR3 sequence is CASSFGGAGNEQFF. CDR3 nucleotide sequence: TGCGCCAGCAGCTTTGGAGGCGCGGGAAATGAGCAGTTCTTC.

The chain links TRBV7-9 to TRBJ2-7, with 12 bases lining up with TRBD2. V was clipped by 4 bases and J by 6 bases; unmatched bases: 7. The germline gives CDR1 SEHNR, CDR2 FQNEAQ (reference sequence). The CDR3 has 15 residues. The CDR3 protein is CASSSATSGRGEQYF. The CDR3 bases are TGTGCCAGCAGCTCAGCGACTAGCGGGAGAGGCGAGCAGTACTTC.